This T cell receptor beta chain was sequenced in a study of blood T cell repertoires in COVID-19. Profiling relied on immunoSEQ multiplex PCR, and the TCRdb table lists in-frame clones only, not all of them. Of hundreds of thousands of clones listed, more than 75% are singletons. Germline loops: CDR1 SGHRS, CDR2 YFSETQ. CDR3 length equals 14 residues. V lost 3 bases and J lost 7; bases outside the gene matches: 2. The chain uses TRBV5-1 and TRBJ1-6; 9 positions match TRBD1. The sequence came from a man aged 25-40 years with acute COVID-19. The specimen sequenced was PBMCs or T cells enriched from blood (not recorded which). The CDR3 here is CASSSGQGNSPLHF. The CDR3, as DNA: TGCGCCAGCAGCTCGGGACAGGGAAATTCACCCCTCCACTTT.